This T cell receptor (beta chain) was sequenced in a study of CD8 T cells in ankylosing spondylitis. V shed 4 bases and J 5 bases; nucleotides not matched to a gene: 5. CDR3 size: 13 residues. Germline V gives CDR1 SGHKS, CDR2 YYEKEE (reference sequence). Study results and caveats: The study identified a TCR beta motif of several highly homologous variants that appeared characteristic of ankylosing spondylitis blood. The clones that were linked to disease were reported to be significantly enriched in matched synovial fluid samples from ankylosing spondylitis patients. Reactive arthritis synovial fluid and blood previously showed some of these motif variants.

TCRdb processed the 5' RACE reads anew with MiXCR; each CDR3 protein has one entry. The table has about 840,000 distinct CDR3 sequences, 12% seen once. There are a few counts of this clonotype. Its antigen is currently unknown. This sequence originates from a male donor with ankylosing spondylitis. This rearrangement joins TRBV5-5 to TRBJ1-1, with 7 bases aligning to TRBD1. Sample: blood, either unsorted or a sorted T cell fraction (not recorded which). CDR3 loop: CASSRPQGTEAFF. The CDR3 DNA follows: TGTGCCAGCAGCAGACCACAGGGGACTGAAGCTTTCTTT.